This TCR beta chain emerged from a study of CDR3 diversity in severe acne. The germline CDR1 and CDR2 sequences are LGHNA and YSLEER. The CDR3 is 14 amino acids. Trimming left V 1 base short and J 2 bases short, with 9 bases between. In regard to this clonotype: A much larger clone is a single base away; this may be a read error. Here the CDR3 omits its conserved ending phenylalanine or tryptophan, so a read error is the likely source.

One entry per CDR3 protein, called by TCRdb with MiXCR from the PCR reads. The repertoire includes more than 85,000 distinct CDR3 sequences, about 49% of them detected once, and around a tenth sits in the top ten. The sequence was obtained from a male donor with severe acne vulgaris. Sequencing was done on a sample of blood. The chain combines TRBV4-3 with TRBJ2-7, with a possible D match to TRBD1 (6 bases). CDR3 DNA: TGCGCCAGCAGCCAAGGGACAGTCCCCTACGAGCAGTACTGC. It specifies CASSQGTVPYEQYC.